This is a list of T cell receptor beta chains from one sample in a study of post-analysis software for immune sequencing data. One entry per CDR3 protein results from TCRdb running MiXCR on the PCR reads. The sample shows approximately 690,000 distinct CDR3 sequences, approximately 60% of them seen only once. The sequenced sample was blood. These receptors were collected from a girl aged 2 to 9 with multiple sclerosis. The CDR3 runs from the conserved cysteine through the conserved F or W.

v_gene | CDR3aa
TRBV12-3/TRBV12-4 | CASSLVGPQETQYF
TRBV7-2 | CASSLIPLYRGGAGSQGYTF
TRBV3-1 | CASSLRTSGDAGELFF
TRBV29-1 | CSGGLAGGTDTQYF
TRBV10-3 | CAISLEVGYNEQFF
TRBV7-2 | CASSGASPLAGVSYGQYF
TRBV29-1 | CSVVFSTGNQPQHF
TRBV29-1 | CSVVGQLNTEAFF
TRBV13 | CASSSDSQETQYF
TRBV10-3 | CATQNSSSYNEQFF
TRBV7-9 | CASRIRGSRVNEQFF
TRBV29-1 | CSHRGRGAWNEQFF
TRBV13 | CASSLGGQGAAKNIQYF
TRBV10-3 | CAISESSGGSLGETQYF
TRBV6-1 | CASREGQGAFGYTF
TRBV24-1 | CATSDPASTDTQYF